This T cell receptor beta chain was recorded in a study of breast tumors, draining lymph nodes, adjacent tissues. Whole-study findings and limits: The lymph node origin of tumor T cells was framed as consistent with a hypothesis, not demonstrated. Compared with lymph nodes, tumors were less diverse; compared with nontumor tissue, more.

The sample holds many counts of this clonotype. The antigen remains unidentified. From the multiplex PCR reads, TCRdb called clonotypes with MiXCR, one entry per CDR3 protein. The sample contains 150,000 to 250,000 distinct CDR3 sequences, approximately 33% of which appear only once. Axillary draining lymph nodes of breast cancer patients supplied the node samples. This CDR3 has 15 residues. Trimming at V came to 6 bases and at J to 3 bases, leaving 11 bases not matched to a gene. Germline values: CDR1 DFQATT, CDR2 SNEGSKA (reference sequence). The sequence was obtained from a female donor with breast cancer. Some clones in this sample may be carry-over from other donors' samples. Sequencing was done on a sample of axillary lymph node tissue. The chain combines TRBV20-1 with TRBJ2-3; TRBD2 agrees at 8 bases. The CDR3 DNA reads TGCAGTGCCCTCTCGGGGGGGGATCCAACAGATACGCAGTATTTT. The encoded protein is CSALSGGDPTDTQYF.